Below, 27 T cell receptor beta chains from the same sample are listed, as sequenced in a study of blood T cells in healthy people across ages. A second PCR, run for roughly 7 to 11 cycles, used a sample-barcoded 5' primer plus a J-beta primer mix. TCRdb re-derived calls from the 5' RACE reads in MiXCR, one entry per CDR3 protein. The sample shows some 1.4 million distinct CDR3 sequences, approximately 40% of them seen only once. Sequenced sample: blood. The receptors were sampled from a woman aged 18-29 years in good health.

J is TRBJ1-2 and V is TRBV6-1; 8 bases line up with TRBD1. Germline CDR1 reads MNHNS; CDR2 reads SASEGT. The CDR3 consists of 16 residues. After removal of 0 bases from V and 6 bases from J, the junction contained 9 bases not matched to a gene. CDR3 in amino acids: CASSEAGSWTGNGYTF. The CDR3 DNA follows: TGTGCCAGCAGTGAAGCCGGATCATGGACAGGGAATGGCTACACCTTC.

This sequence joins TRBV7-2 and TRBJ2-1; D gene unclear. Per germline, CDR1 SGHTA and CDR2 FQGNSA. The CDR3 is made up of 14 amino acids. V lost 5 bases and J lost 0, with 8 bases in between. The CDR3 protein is CASSHTASYNEQFF. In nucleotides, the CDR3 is TGTGCCAGCAGCCACACGGCCTCCTACAATGAGCAGTTCTTC.

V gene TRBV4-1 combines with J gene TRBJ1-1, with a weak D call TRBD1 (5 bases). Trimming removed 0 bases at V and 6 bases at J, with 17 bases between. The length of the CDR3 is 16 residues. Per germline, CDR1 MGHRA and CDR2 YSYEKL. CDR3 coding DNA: TGCGCCAGCAGCCAAGACGCCGGGGGGGGACCGTCTGAAGCTTTCTTT. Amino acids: CASSQDAGGGPSEAFF.

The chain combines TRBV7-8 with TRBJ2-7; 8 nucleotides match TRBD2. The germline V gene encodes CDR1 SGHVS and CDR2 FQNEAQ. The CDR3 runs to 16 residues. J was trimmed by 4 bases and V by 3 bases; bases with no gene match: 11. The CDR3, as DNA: TGTGCCAGCAGCTTGGTAGCGGGGCCCCCGAAATACGAGCAGTACTTC. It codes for CASSLVAGPPKYEQYF.

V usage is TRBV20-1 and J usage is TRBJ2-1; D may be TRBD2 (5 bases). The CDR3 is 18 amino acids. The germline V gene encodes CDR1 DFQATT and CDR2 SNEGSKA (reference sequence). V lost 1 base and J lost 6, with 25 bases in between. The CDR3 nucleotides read TGCAGTGCTAGAGTCGGGGAGAATTGGGGATGGAATTCCAATGAGCAGTTCTTC. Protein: CSARVGENWGWNSNEQFF.

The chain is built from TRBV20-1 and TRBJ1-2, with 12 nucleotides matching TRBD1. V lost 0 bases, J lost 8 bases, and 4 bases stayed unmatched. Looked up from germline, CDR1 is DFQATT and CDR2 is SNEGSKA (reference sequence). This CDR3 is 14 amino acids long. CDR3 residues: CSARDRGQGAGYTF. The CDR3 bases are TGCAGTGCTAGAGATCGGGGACAGGGGGCCGGCTACACCTTC.

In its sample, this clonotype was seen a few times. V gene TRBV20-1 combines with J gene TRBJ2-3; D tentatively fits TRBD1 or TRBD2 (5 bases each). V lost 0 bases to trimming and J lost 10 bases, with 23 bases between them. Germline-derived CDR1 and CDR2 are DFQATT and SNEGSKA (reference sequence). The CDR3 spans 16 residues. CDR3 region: CSARDRGPNLSRPQYF. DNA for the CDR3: TGCAGTGCTAGAGATCGGGGACCGAATCTATCAAGGCCGCAGTATTTT.

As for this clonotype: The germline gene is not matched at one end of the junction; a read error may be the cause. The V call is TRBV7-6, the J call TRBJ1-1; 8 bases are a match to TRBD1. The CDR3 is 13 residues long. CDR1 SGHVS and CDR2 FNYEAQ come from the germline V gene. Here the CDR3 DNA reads TGTACCAGCAGCTTAGGACAGGGTGCTGAAGCTTTCTTT. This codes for CTSSLGQGAEAFF.

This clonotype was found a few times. The DNA of the CDR3 is TGTGCCACCAGTGATTTCTCTGCGGGGCAAAACATTCAGTACTTC. Amino acids: CATSDFSAGQNIQYF. This chain joins TRBV24-1 and TRBJ2-4; possible D gene TRBD2, 6 bases. Germline assignment: CDR1 KGHDR and CDR2 SFDVKD. The CDR3 spans 15 residues. The V and J ends lost 1 base and 5 bases respectively, with 11 bases between them.

CDR3 protein: CASRRDGEETQYF. Here the CDR3 DNA reads TGTGCCAGCAGGAGGGACGGTGAAGAGACCCAGTACTTC. The V and J genes are TRBV12-3 or TRBV12-4 and TRBJ2-5; possibly TRBD1 or TRBD2 for D (5 bases each). The CDR3 extends over 13 amino acids. With 6 bases removed from V and 3 bases from J, the gap between germline ends came to 11 bases.

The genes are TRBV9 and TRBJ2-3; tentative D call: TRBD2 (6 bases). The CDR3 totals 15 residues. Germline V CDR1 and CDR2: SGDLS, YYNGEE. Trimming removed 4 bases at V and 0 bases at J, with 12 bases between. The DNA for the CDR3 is TGTGCCAGCAGCACCGGGACTTACAGCACAGATACGCAGTATTTT. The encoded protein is CASSTGTYSTDTQYF.

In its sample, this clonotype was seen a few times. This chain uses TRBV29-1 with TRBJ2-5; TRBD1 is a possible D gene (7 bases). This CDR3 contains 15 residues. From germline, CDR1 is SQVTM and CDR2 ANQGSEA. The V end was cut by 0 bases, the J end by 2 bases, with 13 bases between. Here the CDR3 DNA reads TGCAGCGTTGAAGAGTGGGCAGGGGGGCAAGAGACCCAGTACTTC. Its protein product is CSVEEWAGGQETQYF.

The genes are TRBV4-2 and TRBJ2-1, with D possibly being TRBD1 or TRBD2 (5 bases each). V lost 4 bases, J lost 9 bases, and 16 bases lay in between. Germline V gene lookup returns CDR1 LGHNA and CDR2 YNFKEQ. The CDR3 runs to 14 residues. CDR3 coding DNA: TGTGCCAGCAGCCGAGATCCTGGGACCCGTGAGCAGTTCTTC. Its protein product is CASSRDPGTREQFF.

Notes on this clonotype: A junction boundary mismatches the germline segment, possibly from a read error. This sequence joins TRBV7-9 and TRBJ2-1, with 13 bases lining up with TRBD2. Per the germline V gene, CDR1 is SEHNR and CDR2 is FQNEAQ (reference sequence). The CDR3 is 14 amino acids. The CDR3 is CAGSLTSGRVGQFF. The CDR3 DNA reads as TGTGCCGGCAGCTTAACTAGCGGGAGGGTCGGGCAGTTCTTC.

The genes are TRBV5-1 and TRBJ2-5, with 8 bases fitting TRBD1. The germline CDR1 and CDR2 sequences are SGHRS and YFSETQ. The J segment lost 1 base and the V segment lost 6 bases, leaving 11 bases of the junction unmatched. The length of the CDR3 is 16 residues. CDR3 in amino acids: CASKGTGLPFQETQYF. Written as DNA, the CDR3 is TGCGCCAGCAAAGGGACAGGCCTTCCGTTCCAAGAGACCCAGTACTTC.

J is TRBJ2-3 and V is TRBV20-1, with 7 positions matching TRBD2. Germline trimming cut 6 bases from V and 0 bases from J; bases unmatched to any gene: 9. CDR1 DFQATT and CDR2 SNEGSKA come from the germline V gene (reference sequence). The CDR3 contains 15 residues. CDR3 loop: CSARWASGSTDTQYF. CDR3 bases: TGCAGTGCCAGGTGGGCTAGCGGTAGCACAGATACGCAGTATTTT.

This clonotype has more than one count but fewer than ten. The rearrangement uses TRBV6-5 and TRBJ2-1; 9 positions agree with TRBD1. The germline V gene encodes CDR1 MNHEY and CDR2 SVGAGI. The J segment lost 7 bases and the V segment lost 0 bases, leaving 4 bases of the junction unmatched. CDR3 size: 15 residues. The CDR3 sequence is CASSYSGTGLNEQFF. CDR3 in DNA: TGTGCCAGCAGTTACTCGGGGACAGGGTTGAATGAGCAGTTCTTC.

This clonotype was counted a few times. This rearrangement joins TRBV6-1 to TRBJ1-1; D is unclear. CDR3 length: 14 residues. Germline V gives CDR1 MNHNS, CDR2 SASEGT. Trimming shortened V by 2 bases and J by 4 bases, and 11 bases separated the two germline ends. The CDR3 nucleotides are TGTGCCAGCAGTGAAACGGGTCGGATCACTGAAGCTTTCTTT. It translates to CASSETGRITEAFF.

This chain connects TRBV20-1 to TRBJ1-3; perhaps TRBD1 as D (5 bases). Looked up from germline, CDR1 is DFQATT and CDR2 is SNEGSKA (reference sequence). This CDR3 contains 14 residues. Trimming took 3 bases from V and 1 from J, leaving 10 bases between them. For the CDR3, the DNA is TGCAGTGCTAGTTCCGGGGGATCTGGAAACACCATATATTTT. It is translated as CSASSGGSGNTIYF.

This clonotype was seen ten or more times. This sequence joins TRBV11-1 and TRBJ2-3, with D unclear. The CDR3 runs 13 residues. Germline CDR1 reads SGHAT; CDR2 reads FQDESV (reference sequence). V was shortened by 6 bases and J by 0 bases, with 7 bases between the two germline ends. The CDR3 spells CASRKDSTDTQYF. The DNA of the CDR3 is TGTGCCAGCAGAAAAGACAGCACAGATACGCAGTATTTT.

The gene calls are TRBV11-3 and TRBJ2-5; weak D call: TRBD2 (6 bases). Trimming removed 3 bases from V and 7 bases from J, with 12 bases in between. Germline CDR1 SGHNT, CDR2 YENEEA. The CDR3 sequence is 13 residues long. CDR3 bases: TGTGCCAGCAGCTTCGGGACTGGTGGGACCCAGTACTTC. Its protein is CASSFGTGGTQYF.

CDR3 residues: CASSESRAEQFF. The CDR3 DNA reads as TGTGCCAGCAGTGAAAGCAGAGCTGAGCAGTTCTTC. The chain employs TRBV25-1 and TRBJ2-1; D not certain. V lost 2 bases and J lost 9, with 8 bases in between. Germline-derived CDR1 and CDR2 are MGHDK and SYGVNS. The CDR3 runs 12 residues.

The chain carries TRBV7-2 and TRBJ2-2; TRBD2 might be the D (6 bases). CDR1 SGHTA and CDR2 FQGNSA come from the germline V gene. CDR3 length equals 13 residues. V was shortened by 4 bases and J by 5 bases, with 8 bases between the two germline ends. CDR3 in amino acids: CASSWLATGELFF. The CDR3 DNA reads TGTGCCAGCAGCTGGCTAGCGACCGGGGAGCTGTTTTTT. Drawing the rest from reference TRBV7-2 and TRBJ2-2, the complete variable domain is GAGVSQSPSNKVTEKGKDVELRCDPISGHTALYWYRQSLGQGLEFLIYFQGNSAPDKSGLPSDRFSAERTGGSVSTLTIQRTQQEDSAVYLCASSWLATGELFFGEGSRLTVL.

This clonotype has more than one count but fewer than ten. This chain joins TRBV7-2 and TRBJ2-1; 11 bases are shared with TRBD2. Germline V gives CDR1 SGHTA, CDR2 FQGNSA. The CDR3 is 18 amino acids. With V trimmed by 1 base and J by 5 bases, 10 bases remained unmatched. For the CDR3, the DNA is TGTGCCAGCAGCTTAGGAGTAGCGGGGGGGCCCTATCACAATGAGCAGTTCTTC. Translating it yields CASSLGVAGGPYHNEQFF.

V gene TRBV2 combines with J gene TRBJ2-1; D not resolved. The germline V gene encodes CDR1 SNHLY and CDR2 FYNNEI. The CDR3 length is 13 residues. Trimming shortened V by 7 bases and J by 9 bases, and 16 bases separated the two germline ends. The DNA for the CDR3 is TGTGCCAGCAAATCAAGCTCTCCGGGTGAGCAGTTCTTC. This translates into CASKSSSPGEQFF.

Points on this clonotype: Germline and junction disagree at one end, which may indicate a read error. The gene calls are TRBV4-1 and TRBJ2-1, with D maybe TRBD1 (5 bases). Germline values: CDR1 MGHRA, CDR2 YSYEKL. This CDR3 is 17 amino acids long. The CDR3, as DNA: TGCACCAGCAGCCTACCGTGGCAGGGTGTAACTCACAATGAGCAGTTCTTC. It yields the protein CTSSLPWQGVTHNEQFF.

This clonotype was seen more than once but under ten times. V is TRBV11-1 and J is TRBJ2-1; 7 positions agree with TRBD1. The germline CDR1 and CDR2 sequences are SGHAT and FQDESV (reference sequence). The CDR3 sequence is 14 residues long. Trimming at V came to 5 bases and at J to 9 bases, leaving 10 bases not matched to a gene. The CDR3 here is CASSPELGGLEQFF. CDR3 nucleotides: TGTGCCAGCAGCCCAGAGTTAGGGGGCCTTGAGCAGTTCTTC.